This is a list of T cell receptor beta chains from one sample in a study of identical twins. TCRdb re-analysed the 5' RACE reads in MiXCR, keeping a single row per CDR3 protein. This sample has fewer than 350,000 distinct CDR3 sequences; approximately 8% occur once, and the top ten carry roughly 2%. These data were also reused for a study on yellow fever vaccine responses in identical twins.

The sample taken for sequencing was memory (CD45RO+) T cells sorted from blood. All receptors come from a woman aged 18-29 years in good health. Each CDR3 is given with its conserved first and last residue. D genes are given only for firm matches. Where a row states a size, it is once, few, many or the class of an expanded clone; other rows omit it.

size: -; V: TRBV28; J: TRBJ2-7; D: -; DNA: TGTGCCAGCTCCAAGCTCTACGAGCAGTACTTC; CDR3: CASSKLYEQYF
size: -; V: TRBV6-4; J: TRBJ2-1; D: TRBD1; DNA: TGTGCCAGCAGTCTAAGACAGGGAGCGAATGAGCAGTTCTTC; CDR3: CASSLRQGANEQFF
size: -; V: TRBV3-1; J: TRBJ1-2; D: -; DNA: TGTGCCAGCAGCCAAGATCGGGCAGGAATATATGGCTACACCTTC; CDR3: CASSQDRAGIYGYTF
size: -; V: TRBV6-5; J: TRBJ2-7; D: -; DNA: TGTGCCAGCTCCAAAGGTACCTACGAGCAGTACTTC; CDR3: CASSKGTYEQYF
size: -; V: TRBV28; J: TRBJ1-1; D: -; DNA: TGTGCCAGCAGACCCGCTACGGGGGGGTACACTGAAGCTTTCTTT; CDR3: CASRPATGGYTEAFF
size: many; V: TRBV12-3/TRBV12-4; J: TRBJ1-1; D: -; DNA: TGTGCCAGCAGTTTACAGCAAAACACTGAAGCTTTCTTT; CDR3: CASSLQQNTEAFF
size: -; V: TRBV20-1; J: TRBJ1-1; D: -; DNA: TGCAGTGCTAGCGGCCTCATGAACACTGAAGCTTTCTTT; CDR3: CSASGLMNTEAFF
size: -; V: TRBV5-4; J: TRBJ2-3; D: TRBD1; DNA: TGTGCCAGCAGCAGGGACAGGGGAGATACGCAGTATTTT; CDR3: CASSRDRGDTQYF
size: few; V: TRBV27; J: TRBJ1-5; D: -; DNA: TGTGCCAGCAGTTTAGGGGGGATGAATCAGCCCCAGCATTTT; CDR3: CASSLGGMNQPQHF
size: -; V: TRBV24-1; J: TRBJ2-1; D: TRBD2; DNA: TGTGCCACCAGGGGACTAACCAATGAGCAGTTCTTC; CDR3: CATRGLTNEQFF
size: many; V: TRBV10-2; J: TRBJ1-6; D: TRBD1; DNA: TGCGCCAGCAGGCGACAGGGGTCCGTCAATTCACCCCTCCACTTT; CDR3: CASRRQGSVNSPLHF
size: -; V: TRBV7-8; J: TRBJ1-3; D: TRBD1; DNA: TGTGCCAGCAGCTTGCGGACAGGCTCTGGAAACACCATATATTTT; CDR3: CASSLRTGSGNTIYF
size: few; V: TRBV28; J: TRBJ2-3; D: -; DNA: TGTGCCAGCAAGCTAGGTGTTGTGCGCACAGATACGCAGTATTTT; CDR3: CASKLGVVRTDTQYF